This T cell receptor (beta chain) was identified in a study of CD8+CD57+ T cells in acquired aplastic anemia (dated by TCRdb to the late 2010s). About the investigation overall: Extracted DNA from sorted CD4+ and CD8+ cells averaged 3.2 ug, ranging from roughly 0.17 to 27.4 ug. CD8+CD57+ expansion was defined as frequency above the mean frequency observed in healthy subjects.

Points the paper makes about the study in general: About 29 CD8+ CDR3 sequences were found to be shared between patients and controls, but these sequences appeared to be highly expressed in patients and within the immunodominant clones of the patients. No significant difference in CD8+ Simpson's diversity was found between patients and healthy controls (P=0.060).

The patients picked for sequencing were ones in whom flow cytometry had shown an expansion of CD8+CD57+ cells. All patients had severe acquired aplastic anemia diagnosed by International Study of Aplastic Anemia and Agranulocytosis and Camitta criteria. Patients had received no therapy at the time of blood sampling. In this study, sorted CD4+ and CD8+ T cells from the blood of healthy subjects and of severe aplastic anemia patients had their TCR repertoires deep-sequenced. Patients were enrolled in the USA under clinicaltrials.gov protocols 00001620, 01623167, 00001397, 00071045, 00081523 and 00961064. Ficoll-Paque density gradient centrifugation was used to isolate peripheral blood mononuclear cells. Before DNA was extracted, CD4+ and CD8+ T cells were sorted using either FACS or magnetic beads. V was cut back by 3 bases and J by 5 bases, leaving a gap of 8 bases between them. CDR1 and CDR2, looked up from the germline V gene (reference sequence), are LNHDA and SQIVND. Spanning cysteine to phenylalanine, the CDR3 consists of 13 amino acids. Solely the CDR3 DNA is kept, with 39 bases framed from the first base.

Genomic DNA served as template for TCR beta VDJ combination and CDR3 sequence profiling. An Illumina HiSeq 2000 was the platform used for TCR repertoire sequencing. The source study handled its data this way. TRBV/TRBJ rearrangement plots, CDR3 size and DJ length profiles, and Simpson's diversity index were used to assess repertoires. The most abundant DNA sequence in the deep sequencing data was defined as the immunodominant clone. CDR3 amino acid sequences were checked for sharing across subjects and were also compared against the VDJdb database and published repertoires. TCRdb reprocessed the public reads (quality trimming at Q25 with fastp, clone calling with MiXCR) and kept in-frame beta chains. Records with the same CDR3 protein are collapsed into one entry carrying the most frequent genes and DNA. The V and J calls and clone size come from TCRdb's table, not from the authors' own analysis. The sample contains about 470,000 distinct CDR3 sequences, approximately 33% of them found a single time. The ten largest clones add up to 0.82% of the sample.

Remarks on this clonotype: No cognate antigen has been identified for it. No per-base quality is available; no much larger clone lies one base away.

The receptor comes from a human donor with aplastic anemia. Input material: sorted CD4+, CD8+, or CD8+CD57+ T cells (not recorded which) from PBMCs. The chain is made from TRBV19 and TRBJ2-1, with the D gene uncertain. The nucleotides are TGTGCCAGTAGTATCCAACAGCACAATGAGCAGTTCTTC. This is translated as CASSIQQHNEQFF.